Following are 22 T cell receptor beta chains from one sample sequenced in a study of radiotherapy plus CTLA-4 blockade in lung cancer. Generated by immunoSEQ multiplex PCR, the TCRdb table keeps only in-frame clones and is missing some. The profile covers under 95,000 clones, with 60% to 85% appearing a single time and about 23% taken by the ten largest. Specimen: peripheral blood, collected from a patient treated with radiotherapy plus ipilimumab. These receptors all stem from a human donor with non-small cell lung cancer whose response to radiotherapy plus ipilimumab could not be evaluated. Some clones in this sample may be carry-over from other donors' samples.

This chain links TRBV7-9 with TRBJ2-3, with 14 bases fitting TRBD2. The germline V gene encodes CDR1 SEHNR and CDR2 FQNEAQ (reference sequence). CDR3 length: 16 amino acids. Losses at the gene ends were 2 bases for V and 5 bases for J; bases not matched to a gene: 3. The CDR3: CASSLRGTSGGDTQYF. The CDR3 DNA sequence: TGTGCCAGCAGCTTAAGGGGGACTAGCGGGGGAGATACGCAGTATTTT.

The chain combines TRBV5-1 with TRBJ1-2; 8 bases agree with TRBD1. The trim removed 1 base at V and 4 bases at J, leaving 12 bases unmatched. CDR3 length equals 17 residues. Germline lookup yields CDR1 SGHRS and CDR2 YFSETQ. CDR3 sequence reads: CASSLNPAGGGLYGYTF. DNA of the CDR3: TGCGCCAGCAGCTTGAATCCGGCAGGGGGCGGCCTCTATGGCTACACCTTC.

V usage is TRBV5-1 and J usage is TRBJ2-3; 14 bases align to TRBD2. Germline V gene sequence: CDR1 SGHRS, CDR2 YFSETQ. Losses at the gene ends were 3 bases for V and 13 bases for J; bases not matched to a gene: 7. The CDR3 runs to 14 residues. The CDR3 protein is CASSSGLAGDYKYF. The CDR3 DNA sequence: TGCGCCAGCAGCTCGGGACTAGCGGGGGACTACAAGTATTTT.

The chain joins TRBV2 to TRBJ1-5; the D is unclear. The CDR3 is 13 amino acids. Trimming took 5 bases from V and 7 from J, leaving 12 bases between them. The V gene's germline CDR1 is SNHLY and CDR2 FYNNEI. The CDR3 sequence: CASSRAGRQPQHF. CDR3 nucleotides: TGTGCCAGCAGTCGGGCGGGGAGACAGCCCCAGCATTTT.

The chain links TRBV5-1 to TRBJ2-2; D gene unclear. The CDR3 length is 14 residues. Germline V gives CDR1 SGHRS, CDR2 YFSETQ. V was cut by 0 bases and J by 6 bases, with 9 bases left in between. Here the CDR3 reads CASSLGPSAGELFF. Here the CDR3 DNA reads TGCGCCAGCAGCTTGGGTCCTTCGGCCGGGGAGCTGTTTTTT.

J is TRBJ1-4 and V is TRBV5-1, with D possibly being TRBD1 (5 bases). The V end was cut by 1 base, the J end by 3 bases, with 10 bases between. The CDR3 is made up of 15 amino acids. Germline V gene sequence: CDR1 SGHRS, CDR2 YFSETQ. CDR3 DNA: TGCGCCAGCAGCTTGTCAGGGTTGTCTAATGAAAAACTGTTTTTT. This translates into CASSLSGLSNEKLFF.

The CDR3 sequence is CASSPGGTEAFF. The CDR3 nucleotides are TGTGCCAGCAGCCCGGGGGGAACTGAAGCTTTCTTT. V is TRBV25-1 and J is TRBJ1-1; TRBD1 might be the D (5 bases). Per germline, CDR1 MGHDK and CDR2 SYGVNS. Trimming stripped 6 bases from V and 5 bases from J, with 10 bases between. The CDR3 is 12 residues long.

This clone was seen a handful of times. J is TRBJ1-4 and V is TRBV5-1; TRBD1 matches 7 bases. Per germline, CDR1 SGHRS and CDR2 YFSETQ. With 1 base clipped from V and 2 bases from J, the junction kept 2 bases outside the gene matches. The CDR3 spans 15 residues. The CDR3 sequence is CASSLMTGTNEKLFF. The DNA of the CDR3 is TGCGCCAGCAGCTTGATGACAGGGACTAATGAAAAACTGTTTTTT.

This clone has only one observation. This chain links TRBV4-2 with TRBJ2-2, with D possibly matching TRBD1 (5 bases). This CDR3 has 16 amino acids. CDR1 and CDR2 from the germline V gene are LGHNA and YNFKEQ. The V gene lost 0 bases and the J gene lost 3 bases, with 11 bases spanning the gap. The CDR3 nucleotides are TGTGCCAGCAGCCAAGATACCGCCAGGGACACCGGGGAGCTGTTTTTT. It translates to CASSQDTARDTGELFF.

This chain connects TRBV11-3 to TRBJ1-2; D uncertain. The CDR3 has 11 residues. Between the trimmed V and J ends, which lost 4 bases and 8 bases, there was a span of 8 bases. Germline CDR1 reads SGHNT; CDR2 reads YENEEA. The CDR3 DNA reads TGTGCCAGCAGCTCTGGAGGGGGCTACACCTTC. Its protein is CASSSGGGYTF. The complete variable domain, with remaining parts taken from reference TRBV11-3 and TRBJ1-2, reads EAGVVQSPRYKIIEKKQPVAFWCNPISGHNTLYWYLQNLGQGPELLIRYENEEAVDDSQLPKDRFSAERLKGVDSTLKIQPAELGDSAVYLCASSSGGGYTFGSGTRLTVV.

The chain links TRBV4-3 to TRBJ1-5; no reliable D call. V was trimmed by 1 base and J by 2 bases, leaving 21 bases between them. CDR3 length equals 19 residues. Germline loops: CDR1 LGHNA, CDR2 YSLEER. In DNA form, the CDR3 reads TGCGCCAGCAGCCAAGCGCTTGGAAGTCGGGCGAGGGGCAATCAGCCCCAGCATTTT. Amino acid sequence: CASSQALGSRARGNQPQHF.

V usage is TRBV28 and J usage is TRBJ2-7, with TRBD1 as a possible D gene (6 bases). The CDR3 extends over 12 amino acids. Germline V gene sequence: CDR1 MDHEN, CDR2 SYDVKM. Trimming shortened V by 6 bases and J by 7 bases, and 13 bases separated the two germline ends. CDR3 DNA: TGTGCCAGCAGAACACAGGGCGGAGAGCAGTACTTC. Its translation is CASRTQGGEQYF.

The chain is built from TRBV6-1 and TRBJ1-6; D call uncertain. The CDR3 loop spans 14 amino acids. V shed 0 bases and J shed 14 bases, with 14 bases lying between them. Per germline, CDR1 MNHNS and CDR2 SASEGT. CDR3 nucleotide sequence: TGTGCCAGCAGTGAAGCCCTCGGGGAGGGAGCCCTCCACTTT. The encoded protein is CASSEALGEGALHF.

The chain couples TRBV6-6 to TRBJ1-1; TRBD1 is a possible D gene (6 bases). Trimming took 7 bases from V and 4 from J, leaving 13 bases between them. Germline V gene data show CDR1 as MNHNY and CDR2 as SVGAGI (reference sequence). This CDR3 has 13 residues. The CDR3 is CASTRGAGTEAFF. Written as DNA, the CDR3 is TGTGCCAGCACCAGGGGTGCGGGCACTGAAGCTTTCTTT.

This clone turned up a few times. The chain joins TRBV27 to TRBJ2-2, with a tentative D call TRBD2 (6 bases). V was trimmed by 3 bases and J by 7 bases, leaving 9 bases between them. This CDR3 is built from 13 residues. Germline lookup yields CDR1 MNHEY and CDR2 SMNVEV (reference sequence). CDR3 DNA sequence: TGTGCCAGCAGTTTCCGCGGGGACGGGGAGCTGTTTTTT. The encoded protein is CASSFRGDGELFF.

The V and J genes are TRBV28 and TRBJ1-4; 10 bases are a match to TRBD1. Trimming cost V 7 bases and J 6 bases; bases outside gene matches: 11. The CDR3 is made up of 16 amino acids. Germline-derived CDR1 and CDR2 are MDHEN and SYDVKM. The CDR3 sequence: CASTRIGGTGDEKLFF. CDR3 bases: TGTGCCAGCACCAGGATTGGGGGGACAGGGGATGAAAAACTGTTTTTT.

The chain has TRBV28 and TRBJ1-3; D is perhaps TRBD1 (5 bases). Germline assignment: CDR1 MDHEN and CDR2 SYDVKM. CDR3 length: 16 residues. V was trimmed by 3 bases and J by 0 bases, leaving 12 bases between them. The CDR3 region has the DNA TGTGCCAGCAGTTTTCGGGGGTCGAGCTCTGGAAACACCATATATTTT. Translating gives CASSFRGSSSGNTIYF.

J is TRBJ2-1 and V is TRBV9; a weak D match, TRBD1 (6 bases). CDR3 length equals 15 residues. CDR1 and CDR2 from the germline V gene are SGDLS and YYNGEE. Trimming removed 0 bases at V and 9 bases at J, with 16 bases between. CDR3 region: CASSVVGGPSFEQFF. The CDR3, as DNA: TGTGCCAGCAGCGTAGTTGGGGGCCCCTCGTTTGAGCAGTTCTTC.

The chain joins TRBV2 to TRBJ2-5; a weak D match, TRBD2 (5 bases). Germline values: CDR1 SNHLY, CDR2 FYNNEI. The V and J ends lost 3 bases and 4 bases respectively, with 9 bases between them. The CDR3 loop spans 13 amino acids. CDR3 protein: CASSEGRGETQYF. CDR3 bases: TGTGCCAGCAGTGAGGGCCGGGGAGAGACCCAGTACTTC.

This clone occurred once. V is TRBV5-6 and J is TRBJ2-2, with 8 bases identical to TRBD2. The J segment lost 0 bases and the V segment lost 2 bases, leaving 9 bases of the junction unmatched. The CDR3 spans 18 residues. In germline, CDR1 is SGHDT, CDR2 YYEEEE. The CDR3 loop is CASSFLGSGATNTGELFF. Written as DNA, the CDR3 is TGTGCCAGCAGCTTTCTGGGTAGCGGGGCGACGAACACCGGGGAGCTGTTTTTT.

The chain is built from TRBV5-3 and TRBJ2-6; D possibly corresponds to TRBD1 (7 bases). TRBV5-3 is recorded as an ORF, its role being uncertain. The CDR3 runs 19 residues. The V gene lost 0 bases and the J gene lost 0 bases, with 16 bases spanning the gap. The CDR3 DNA follows: TGTGCCAGAAGCTTGGGCGCAGGGGGGCCGAGCTCTGGGGCCAACGTCCTGACTTTC. Protein sequence: CARSLGAGGPSSGANVLTF.

The V gene is TRBV18, the J gene TRBJ1-3; the match to TRBD1 covers 9 bases. V lost 2 bases to trimming and J lost 3 bases; unmatched junction nucleotides: 17. CDR1 is KGHSH, CDR2 LQKENI, per germline. This CDR3 is 20 amino acids long. The CDR3 reads CASSPAGTGHSPTLGNTIYF. DNA of the CDR3: TGTGCCAGCTCACCAGCCGGGACAGGGCACTCACCAACCCTTGGAAACACCATATATTTT.